Shown below are 21 T cell receptor beta chains from a single sample sequenced in a study of spatial heterogeneity in lung cancer. TCRdb reanalysed the 5' RACE reads using MiXCR and keeps one entry per CDR3 protein. The repertoire consists of around 10,000 distinct CDR3 sequences, with around 3.9% occurring once and the leading ten covering approximately 8%. The time point denotes: sample taken at primary tumor resection. Sequencing of whole RNA from tumor, nontumor lung or frozen PBMC involved no sorting. The sequencing here drew on normal lung tissue next to the tumor, taken at surgery. These TCRs come from a male donor with early-stage non-small cell lung cancer.

The sample holds many counts of this clonotype. Being off target in a library aimed at alpha chains, this beta chain has a size of little meaning. The rearrangement uses TRBV10-1 and TRBJ1-4; no reliable D call. The V gene lost 4 bases and the J gene lost 8 bases, with 11 bases spanning the gap. Germline CDR1 is WNHNN and CDR2 is SYGVQD (reference sequence). The CDR3 length is 13 residues. The CDR3 reads CASSGPGNEKLFF. DNA for the CDR3: TGCGCCAGCAGTGGGCCCGGGAACGAAAAACTGTTTTTT.

This clonotype was detected ten times or more. This beta chain is an unintended read in a library built for alpha chains; its size means little. The chain links TRBV4-2 to TRBJ2-2; D call uncertain. CDR3 size: 14 residues. Trimming pared 4 bases from V and 1 base from J, leaving 7 bases between. Germline values: CDR1 LGHNA, CDR2 YNFKEQ. CDR3 nucleotides: TGTGCCAGCAGCCGGGCGGAGAACACCGGGGAGCTGTTTTTT. Protein: CASSRAENTGELFF.

This clonotype has ten or more counts. This beta chain is off target for a library built for alpha chains, so its abundance means little. The chain joins TRBV4-3 to TRBJ2-3; 11 bases agree with TRBD2. The J segment lost 0 bases and the V segment lost 4 bases, leaving 12 bases of the junction unmatched. This CDR3 region has 19 residues. Looked up from germline, CDR1 is LGHNA and CDR2 is YSLEER. CDR3 sequence: CASSRGLAEADGSTDTQYF. The CDR3 DNA reads TGCGCCAGCAGCCGGGGACTAGCGGAAGCGGACGGGAGCACAGATACGCAGTATTTT.

This clonotype qualifies as medium-sized. The library was designed around alpha chains, so this beta chain is a stray read whose abundance carries little weight. The V gene is TRBV30, the J gene TRBJ1-6, with D hard to call. This CDR3 is 15 amino acids long. Germline V lookup: CDR1 GTSNPN, CDR2 SVGIG (reference sequence). The V end was cut by 2 bases, the J end by 10 bases, with 18 bases between. CDR3: CAWSRSGWEGSPLHF. In nucleotides, the CDR3 is TGTGCCTGGAGTCGGTCAGGCTGGGAAGGATCACCCCTCCACTTT.

This clonotype is categorized as medium-sized. With the library built for alpha chains, this beta chain is off target and its frequency is not meaningful. This chain's CDR3 is CASSPTSGTYEQYF. The CDR3 DNA reads TGTGCCAGCAGTCCGACTAGCGGAACCTACGAGCAGTACTTC. The rearrangement uses TRBV11-2 and TRBJ2-7; 9 bases match TRBD2. V lost 6 bases to trimming and J lost 2 bases; unmatched junction nucleotides: 5. This CDR3 has 14 residues. Germline lookup yields CDR1 SGHAT and CDR2 FQNNGV. Full variable domain (missing parts from reference TRBV11-2 and TRBJ2-7): EAGVAQSPRYKIIEKRQSVAFWCNPISGHATLYWYQQILGQGPKLLIQFQNNGVVDDSQLPKDRFSAERLKGVDSTLKIQPAKLEDSAVYLCASSPTSGTYEQYFGPGTRLTVT.

Points on this clonotype: In a library made to pick up alpha chains, this beta chain is a stray read with a size that means little. This sequence joins TRBV7-9 and TRBJ1-1; TRBD1 matches at 10 bases. Trimming cost V 5 bases and J 1 base; bases outside gene matches: 4. The CDR3 contains 15 residues. Germline CDR1 SEHNR, CDR2 FQNEAQ (reference sequence). CDR3 in DNA: TGTGCCAGCAGCCCGAGACAGGGGGCGAACACTGAAGCTTTCTTT. Translated: CASSPRQGANTEAFF.

By proportion, this clonotype is medium-sized. This beta chain is off target for a library built for alpha chains, so its abundance means little. The chain is built from TRBV12-3 or TRBV12-4 and TRBJ2-3; D is perhaps TRBD1 (5 bases). V gave up 3 bases and J gave up 0 bases, with 10 bases separating them. This CDR3 region has 15 residues. The CDR3 spells CASSLDGASTDTQYF. CDR3 DNA: TGTGCCAGCAGTTTGGATGGGGCTAGCACAGATACGCAGTATTTT.

This clonotype is classed as medium-sized. Since the library was made to target alpha chains, this beta chain is a stray read and its abundance is not meaningful. The J gene is TRBJ2-7, the V gene TRBV20-1, with 7 bases aligning to TRBD1. Trimming took 4 bases from V and 8 from J; bases not matched to a gene: 14. Germline V CDR1 and CDR2: DFQATT, SNEGSKA (reference sequence). The CDR3 covers 14 residues. CDR3 in amino acids: CSATGTVTLEKQYF. CDR3 nucleotides: TGCAGTGCTACCGGGACAGTCACACTGGAAAAGCAGTACTTC.

This clonotype qualifies as large (0.1 to 1%). Being off target in a library aimed at alpha chains, this beta chain has a size of little meaning. The chain carries TRBV5-6 and TRBJ2-1; unclear D gene. The CDR3 has 15 residues. Germline CDR1 reads SGHDT; CDR2 reads YYEEEE. Trimming removed 2 bases at V and 6 bases at J, with 15 bases between. This CDR3 is CASSFSDRNTNEQFF. The CDR3 coding sequence is TGTGCCAGCAGCTTCAGCGACCGGAATACCAATGAGCAGTTCTTC. Full variable domain (outside the CDR3, taken from reference TRBV5-6 and TRBJ2-1): DAGVTQSPTHLIKTRGQQVTLRCSPKSGHDTVSWYQQALGQGPQFIFQYYEEEERQRGNFPDRFSGHQFPNYSSELNVNALLLGDSALYLCASSFSDRNTNEQFFGPGTRLTVL.

On this clonotype itself: This beta chain is off target for a library built for alpha chains, so its abundance means little. The rearrangement links TRBV7-2 to TRBJ2-1; 7 positions match TRBD1. With V trimmed by 1 base and J by 7 bases, 4 bases remained unmatched. This CDR3 is built from 14 residues. Germline assignment: CDR1 SGHTA and CDR2 FQGNSA. CDR3 sequence reads: CASSLGQGWNEQFF. In DNA form, the CDR3 reads TGTGCCAGCAGCTTAGGACAGGGTTGGAATGAGCAGTTCTTC.

This clonotype has at least ten counts. Little can be read into the size of this beta chain, an off-target read in a library designed for alpha chains. V and J are TRBV6-5 and TRBJ1-2, with D unclear. Trimming took off 2 bases at V and 2 bases at J, with 6 bases between the two ends. The CDR3 is 13 residues long. Per germline, CDR1 MNHEY and CDR2 SVGAGI. Written as DNA, the CDR3 is TGTGCCAGCAGTTACGGGCAGAACTATGGCTACACCTTC. Protein product: CASSYGQNYGYTF.

This clonotype is deemed medium-sized. As an off-target read in a library built for alpha chains, this beta chain has a frequency of little significance. This chain joins TRBV4-3 and TRBJ2-1; 12 bases match TRBD2. This CDR3 has 21 residues. V lost 0 bases to trimming and J lost 5 bases; unmatched junction nucleotides: 17. Germline lookup yields CDR1 LGHNA and CDR2 YSLEER. The CDR3 spells CASSQEKMAGKLAGGHNEQFF. The CDR3 nucleotides read TGCGCCAGCAGCCAAGAGAAGATGGCTGGGAAACTAGCGGGAGGTCACAATGAGCAGTTCTTC.

This clonotype showed up many times. Little can be read into the size of this beta chain, an off-target read in a library designed for alpha chains. This chain connects TRBV6-4 to TRBJ2-1; no clear D gene. V shed 0 bases and J shed 5 bases, with 5 bases lying between them. The CDR3 covers 13 residues. The germline CDR1 and CDR2 sequences are MRHNA and SNTAGT. This CDR3 reads CASSDSPHNEQFF. CDR3 sequence (DNA): TGTGCCAGCAGTGACTCCCCTCACAATGAGCAGTTCTTC.

By its share, this clonotype is medium-sized (0.01 to 0.1%). For a library built for alpha chains, this beta chain is a stray read; little rests on its size. The chain is built from TRBV13 and TRBJ2-3; D may be TRBD2 (6 bases). Germline lookup yields CDR1 PRHDT and CDR2 FYEKMQ (reference sequence). The CDR3 covers 11 residues. Trimming left V 5 bases short and J 10 bases short, with 10 bases between. DNA for the CDR3: TGTGCCAGCAGCCCTGGCGGGGCGCAGTATTTT. Protein product: CASSPGGAQYF.

This clonotype was seen repeatedly, ten times or more. This beta chain is an off-target read within a library intended for alpha chains, so its frequency means little. This rearrangement joins TRBV4-2 to TRBJ2-7; TRBD1 or TRBD2 may be the D gene (6 bases each). V was trimmed by 0 bases and J by 5 bases, leaving 17 bases between them. CDR1 LGHNA and CDR2 YNFKEQ come from the germline V gene. The CDR3 extends over 16 amino acids. CDR3 residues: CASSQDGRGGYDEQYF. DNA of the CDR3: TGTGCCAGCAGCCAAGATGGCAGGGGAGGCTACGACGAGCAGTACTTC.

This clonotype was observed at least ten times. Within a library made for alpha chains, this beta chain is off target, and its count is uninformative. This chain links TRBV29-1 with TRBJ1-5, with 8 bases aligning to TRBD1. Germline V gene data show CDR1 as SQVTM and CDR2 as ANQGSEA. This CDR3 has 13 residues. V lost 4 bases, J lost 7 bases, and 6 bases stayed unmatched. The CDR3 coding sequence is TGCAGCGTTGCTCAGGGGGCGGGACAGCCCCAGCATTTT. It yields the protein CSVAQGAGQPQHF.

Worth noting for this clonotype: This beta chain turned up in a library designed for alpha chains; as an off-target read, its abundance says little. This sequence joins TRBV5-1 and TRBJ2-5; 12 positions match TRBD1. The CDR3 runs to 14 residues. V trimming: 4 bases; J trimming: 6 bases; junction bases outside the gene matches: 4. Per germline, CDR1 SGHRS and CDR2 YFSETQ. CDR3 bases: TGCGCCAGCAGCCTGGGACAGGGGGCGCAGACCCAGTACTTC. As protein: CASSLGQGAQTQYF.

Details on this clonotype: This beta chain lies outside the target of a library built for alpha chains; its clone size means little. The V and J genes are TRBV20-1 and TRBJ1-3, with D unresolved. V was cut by 6 bases and J by 0 bases, with 12 bases left in between. Germline loops: CDR1 DFQATT, CDR2 SNEGSKA (reference sequence). This CDR3 is built from 14 residues. The DNA for the CDR3 is TGCAGTGCATGTGACATAGGCTCTGGAAACACCATATATTTT. Its translation is CSACDIGSGNTIYF.

This clonotype was detected ten times or more. Little can be read into the size of this beta chain, an off-target read in a library designed for alpha chains. This rearrangement joins TRBV29-1 to TRBJ1-5, with D unresolved. The CDR3 is 13 residues long. Germline values: CDR1 SQVTM, CDR2 ANQGSEA. Trimming left V 1 base short and J 4 bases short, with 8 bases between. The CDR3 region is CSVEVNGNQPQHF. CDR3 DNA sequence: TGCAGCGTTGAAGTCAACGGGAATCAGCCCCAGCATTTT.

The sample holds many counts of this clonotype. Because this beta chain is a stray read in a library intended to capture alpha chains, its abundance should not be given much weight. The chain has TRBV29-1 and TRBJ2-5, with D maybe TRBD2 (5 bases). The germline V and J ends were trimmed by 0 bases and 3 bases, with 11 bases remaining between them. CDR1 SQVTM and CDR2 ANQGSEA come from the germline V gene. The CDR3 is 14 residues long. In DNA form, the CDR3 reads TGCAGCGTTGAAGAGTGGACGGGAAAAGAGACCCAGTACTTC. Residues: CSVEEWTGKETQYF.

A few counts support this clonotype. This beta chain is a stray read from a library made for alpha chains; its abundance is not meaningful. The chain combines TRBV12-3 or TRBV12-4 with TRBJ2-3; tentative D call: TRBD1 (6 bases). Trimming cost V 0 bases and J 6 bases, with 10 bases left between them. The CDR3 sequence is 14 residues long. CDR3 region: CASSLAPQGDTQYF. CDR3 nucleotides: TGTGCCAGCAGTTTAGCGCCCCAGGGGGATACGCAGTATTTT.